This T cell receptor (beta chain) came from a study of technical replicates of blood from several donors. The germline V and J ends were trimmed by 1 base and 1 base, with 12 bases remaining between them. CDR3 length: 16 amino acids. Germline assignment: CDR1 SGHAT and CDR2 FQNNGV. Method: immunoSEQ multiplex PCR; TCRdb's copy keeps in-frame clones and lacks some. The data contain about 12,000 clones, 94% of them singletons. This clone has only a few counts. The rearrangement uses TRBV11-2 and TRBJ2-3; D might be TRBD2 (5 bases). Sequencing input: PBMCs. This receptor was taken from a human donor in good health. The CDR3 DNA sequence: TGTGCCAGCAGCTTAGTCTACGGACTCGGCACAGATACGCAGTATTTT. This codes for CASSLVYGLGTDTQYF.